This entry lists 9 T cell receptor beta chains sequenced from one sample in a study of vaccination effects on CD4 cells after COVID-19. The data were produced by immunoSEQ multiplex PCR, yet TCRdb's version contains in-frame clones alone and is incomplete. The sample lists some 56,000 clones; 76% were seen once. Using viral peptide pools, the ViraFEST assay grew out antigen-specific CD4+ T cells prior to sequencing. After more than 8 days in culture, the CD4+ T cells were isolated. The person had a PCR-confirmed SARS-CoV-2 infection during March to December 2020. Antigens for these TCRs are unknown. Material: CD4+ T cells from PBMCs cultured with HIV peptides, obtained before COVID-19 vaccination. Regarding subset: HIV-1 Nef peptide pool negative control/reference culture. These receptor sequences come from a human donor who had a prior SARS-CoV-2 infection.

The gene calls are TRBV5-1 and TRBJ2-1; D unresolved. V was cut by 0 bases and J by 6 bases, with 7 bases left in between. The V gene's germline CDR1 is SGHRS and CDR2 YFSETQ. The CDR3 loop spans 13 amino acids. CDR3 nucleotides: TGCGCCAGCAGCTTGGAACAGCCCAATGAGCAGTTCTTC. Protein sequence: CASSLEQPNEQFF.

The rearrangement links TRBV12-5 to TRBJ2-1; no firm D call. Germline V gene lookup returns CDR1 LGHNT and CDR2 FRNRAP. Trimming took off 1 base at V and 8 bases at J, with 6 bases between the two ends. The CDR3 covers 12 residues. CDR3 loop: CASGLARDEQFF. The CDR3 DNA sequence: TGTGCTAGTGGTTTGGCTAGGGATGAGCAGTTCTTC.

The CDR3 reads CASSPQTRSYEQYF. DNA of the CDR3: TGTGCCAGCAGCCCTCAGACTAGGAGCTACGAGCAGTACTTC. The genes are TRBV9 and TRBJ2-7, with D tentatively TRBD2 (6 bases). Germline values: CDR1 SGDLS, CDR2 YYNGEE. The CDR3 contains 14 residues. The germline V and J ends were trimmed by 4 bases and 3 bases, with 14 bases remaining between them.

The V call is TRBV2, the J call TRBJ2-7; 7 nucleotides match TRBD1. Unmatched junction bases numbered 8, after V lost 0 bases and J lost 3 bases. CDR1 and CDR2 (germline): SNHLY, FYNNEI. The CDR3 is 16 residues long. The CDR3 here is CASSEARAGGVYEQYF. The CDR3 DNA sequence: TGTGCCAGCAGTGAAGCACGTGCAGGGGGAGTCTACGAGCAGTACTTC.

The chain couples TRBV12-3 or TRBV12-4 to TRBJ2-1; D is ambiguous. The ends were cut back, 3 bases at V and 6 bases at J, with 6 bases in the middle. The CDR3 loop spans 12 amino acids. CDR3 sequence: CASSFLGNEQFF. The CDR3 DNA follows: TGTGCCAGCAGTTTTTTGGGCAATGAGCAGTTCTTC.

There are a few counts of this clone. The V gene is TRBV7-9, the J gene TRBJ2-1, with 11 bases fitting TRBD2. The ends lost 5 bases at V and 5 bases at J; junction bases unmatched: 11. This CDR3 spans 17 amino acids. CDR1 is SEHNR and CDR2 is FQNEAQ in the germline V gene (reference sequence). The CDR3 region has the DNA TGTGCCAGCAGCGACACTTGGACTAGCGGGCCTCACAATGAGCAGTTCTTC. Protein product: CASSDTWTSGPHNEQFF.

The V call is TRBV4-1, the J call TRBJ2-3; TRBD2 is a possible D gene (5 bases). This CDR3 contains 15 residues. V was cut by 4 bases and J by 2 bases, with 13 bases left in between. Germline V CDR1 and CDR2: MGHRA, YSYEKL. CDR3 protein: CASSRMVGDTDTQYF. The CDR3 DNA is TGCGCCAGCAGCCGTATGGTCGGGGACACAGATACGCAGTATTTT.

CDR3 coding DNA: TGCGCCAGCAGCTTAACACTAGCGGGAGTGGGGGAGCAGTACTTC. It encodes CASSLTLAGVGEQYF. V and J are TRBV4-3 and TRBJ2-7, with 11 bases identical to TRBD2. The CDR3 is made up of 15 amino acids. V was pared by 5 bases and J by 7 bases, with 10 bases of the junction left unmatched. Germline CDR1 is LGHNA and CDR2 is YSLEER.

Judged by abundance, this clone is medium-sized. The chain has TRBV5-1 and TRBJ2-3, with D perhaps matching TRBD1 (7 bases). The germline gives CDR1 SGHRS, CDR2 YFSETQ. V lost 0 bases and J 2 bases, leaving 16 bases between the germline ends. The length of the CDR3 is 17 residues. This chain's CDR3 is CASSLEAAGQLTDTQYF. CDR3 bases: TGCGCCAGCAGCTTGGAGGCCGCGGGACAGCTCACAGATACGCAGTATTTT.